This T cell receptor beta chain was identified in a study of human T cells and chemical hapten exposure. TCRdb used MiXCR to reprocess the RACE reads, holding one entry per CDR3 protein. This table holds approximately 100,000 distinct CDR3 sequences, 8% to 10% found once. Notes on the study in general: Alopecia was present in the donors, so their immune response may differ from healthy people's. Sensitization with DPC brought no change to TCRs above 1 in 1000 in frequency.

Indicated time point: pre-sensitization, week 0. Treatment indicated: therapeutic diphenylcyclopropenone sensitization with weekly scalp DPC. Prior to each patch test being applied, blood was drawn. The CDR3 sequence is 13 residues long. V lost 0 bases to trimming and J lost 2 bases, with 4 bases between them. Germline V gives CDR1 LGHDT, CDR2 YNNKEL (reference sequence). Ten or more counts support this clonotype. Its target is not known. The sequenced sample was whole blood, obtained in connection with sensitization to the hapten diphenylcyclopropenone (DPC). This TCR came from a woman in her thirties or forties with alopecia areata. Some clones in this sample may be carry-over from other donors' samples. The rearrangement uses TRBV3-1 and TRBJ1-2; D is unresolved. CDR3: CASSQEGNYGYTF. CDR3 DNA sequence: TGTGCCAGCAGCCAAGAGGGGAACTATGGCTACACCTTC.